Each of the 29 T cell receptor beta chains below was sequenced from the same sample in a study of T-cell reconstitution after alpha-beta-depleted transplantation in children. For TCRbeta, the library was prepared with unique molecular identifiers. TCRdb re-called the PCR reads with MiXCR, one entry per CDR3 protein. This sample has some 76,000 distinct CDR3 sequences; roughly a tenth occur once, and the top ten carry roughly 13%. Sequences were derived from PBMCs, sampled before TCRalphabeta/CD19-depleted stem cell transplant. These receptors were collected from a boy aged 10-17 years with acute myeloid leukemia, due to receive a stem cell transplant.

This clonotype was counted at least ten times. This chain joins TRBV5-1 and TRBJ2-1; D tentatively reads TRBD1 or TRBD2 (5 bases each). The V gene lost 3 bases and the J gene lost 10 bases, with 20 bases spanning the gap. From germline, CDR1 is SGHRS and CDR2 YFSETQ. This CDR3 spans 15 amino acids. The CDR3 DNA reads as TGCGCCAGCAGCTCCTCCGGGACGGTAAATATGGAGCAGTTCTTC. This sequence encodes CASSSSGTVNMEQFF.

This clonotype appeared many times. The chain links TRBV20-1 to TRBJ2-7; D gene unclear. Per germline, CDR1 DFQATT and CDR2 SNEGSKA (reference sequence). Deletions cut 1 base from V and 3 bases from J, with 10 bases between. This CDR3 is 13 amino acids long. The DNA of the CDR3 is TGCAGTGCTAGAGGGCTTCGTGACTACGAGCAGTACTTC. As protein: CSARGLRDYEQYF.

This clonotype showed up many times. The J gene is TRBJ2-1, the V gene TRBV4-1; the D is unclear. Germline CDR1 and CDR2: MGHRA and YSYEKL. The CDR3 contains 11 residues. Deletions cut 0 bases from V and 12 bases from J, with 6 bases between. CDR3 loop: CASSQDSWQFF. CDR3 DNA sequence: TGCGCCAGCAGCCAAGATTCGTGGCAGTTCTTC.

This clonotype was recorded at least ten times. This rearrangement joins TRBV29-1 to TRBJ1-2, with 9 bases lining up with TRBD1. The germline CDR1 and CDR2 sequences are SQVTM and ANQGSEA. The junction had 17 bases not matched to a gene; V was cut back by 3 bases and J by 9 bases. The CDR3 is 16 amino acids. The DNA for the CDR3 is TGCAGCGTTGAGGAGCGAGACAGGGGGTTATCGGCAAGCTACACCTTC. Protein product: CSVEERDRGLSASYTF. Together with reference TRBV29-1 and TRBJ1-2, the CDR3 gives the full variable domain: SAVISQKPSRDICQRGTSLTIQCQVDSQVTMMFWYRQQPGQSLTLIATANQGSEATYESGFVIDKFPISRPNLTFSTLTVSNMSPEDSSIYLCSVEERDRGLSASYTFGSGTRLTVV.

This clonotype was recorded at least ten times. The chain links TRBV30 to TRBJ1-1; the D is unclear. The CDR3 consists of 14 residues. V was cut by 0 bases and J by 0 bases, with 8 bases left in between. CDR1 is GTSNPN and CDR2 is SVGIG in the germline V gene (reference sequence). The DNA of the CDR3 is TGTGCCTGGAGTGTGATGAGGATGAACACTGAAGCTTTCTTT. Its protein is CAWSVMRMNTEAFF.

Ten or more counts support this clonotype. CDR3: CASSGGQGFEQYF. The DNA of the CDR3 is TGTGCCAGCAGTGGGGGACAGGGGTTCGAGCAGTACTTC. This chain joins TRBV28 and TRBJ2-7; 10 positions agree with TRBD1. The germline V gene encodes CDR1 MDHEN and CDR2 SYDVKM. Losses at the gene ends were 5 bases for V and 6 bases for J; bases not matched to a gene: 4. The CDR3 length is 13 residues.

This clonotype has at least ten counts. The CDR3 sequence: CASSLVQGASGGELFF. The CDR3 coding sequence is TGCGCCAGCAGCTTGGTACAGGGGGCGAGTGGCGGGGAGCTGTTTTTT. The chain employs TRBV5-1 and TRBJ2-2, with 9 bases that match TRBD1. CDR1 is SGHRS and CDR2 is YFSETQ in the germline V gene. The CDR3 covers 16 residues. Losses at the gene ends were 0 bases for V and 7 bases for J; bases not matched to a gene: 7.

Many counts were recorded for this clonotype. V usage is TRBV25-1 and J usage is TRBJ2-6; 7 nucleotides align to TRBD1. V lost 4 bases and J lost 2; bases outside the gene matches: 5. Germline V lookup: CDR1 MGHDK, CDR2 SYGVNS. The CDR3 contains 16 residues. The CDR3 DNA reads TGTGCCAGCAGTGCACAGGGGTTAGCTGGGGCCAACGTCCTGACTTTC. Amino acids: CASSAQGLAGANVLTF.

There are many counts of this clonotype. This rearrangement joins TRBV18 to TRBJ1-1; D possibly corresponds to TRBD1 (6 bases). V was shortened by 2 bases and J by 1 base, with 11 bases between the two germline ends. The CDR3 sequence is 15 residues long. Germline V gene data show CDR1 as KGHSH and CDR2 as LQKENI. In nucleotides, the CDR3 is TGTGCCAGCTCACCAGGGGGCCAGCAGAACACTGAAGCTTTCTTT. Encoded protein: CASSPGGQQNTEAFF. Full variable domain (missing parts from reference TRBV18 and TRBJ1-1): NAGVMQNPRHLVRRRGQEARLRCSPMKGHSHVYWYRQLPEEGLKFMVYLQKENIIDESGMPKERFSAEFPKEGPSILRIQQVVRGDSAAYFCASSPGGQQNTEAFFGQGTRLTVV.

This clonotype was counted at least ten times. This rearrangement joins TRBV7-9 to TRBJ2-3; D ambiguous. The CDR3 sequence is 14 residues long. The V and J ends lost 5 bases and 2 bases respectively, with 11 bases between them. Germline-derived CDR1 and CDR2 are SEHNR and FQNEAQ (reference sequence). The CDR3 loop is CASSRISYTDTQYF. The CDR3 region has the DNA TGTGCCAGCAGCCGCATAAGCTACACAGATACGCAGTATTTT.

This clonotype was seen repeatedly, ten times or more. The chain recombines TRBV6-6 with TRBJ1-1; possible D gene TRBD1, 5 bases. The CDR3 runs to 13 residues. Germline CDR1 MNHNY, CDR2 SVGAGI (reference sequence). V lost 2 bases and J 4 bases, leaving 8 bases between the germline ends. DNA for the CDR3: TGTGCCAGCAGTTACGGCGGGGCCACTGAAGCTTTCTTT. Protein: CASSYGGATEAFF.

This clonotype was seen repeatedly, ten times or more. The chain combines TRBV5-1 with TRBJ2-4; the D is unclear. Germline values: CDR1 SGHRS, CDR2 YFSETQ. The CDR3 is 14 amino acids. V was shortened by 4 bases and J by 0 bases, with 8 bases between the two germline ends. Here the CDR3 DNA reads TGCGCCAGCAGCGCTTCATTAGCCAAAAACATTCAGTACTTC. Encoded protein: CASSASLAKNIQYF.

This clonotype was detected many times. This chain connects TRBV6-1 to TRBJ1-6, with 8 bases identical to TRBD1. Per the germline V gene, CDR1 is MNHNS and CDR2 is SASEGT. The CDR3 spans 14 residues. The V segment lost 6 bases and the J segment 10 bases; nucleotides outside the gene matches: 8. CDR3 nucleotides: TGTGCCAGCAGCTCGGACAGGGCGTGGTCACCCCTCCACTTT. The encoded protein is CASSSDRAWSPLHF.

In its sample, this clonotype was seen many times. The chain recombines TRBV12-3 or TRBV12-4 with TRBJ1-5, with D possibly TRBD1 on 5 matching bases. V was pared by 6 bases and J by 3 bases, with 15 bases between. The CDR3 has 15 residues. For the CDR3, the DNA is TGTGCCAGCAGCTCAACGACAGTGATCAATCAGCCCCAGCATTTT. Its protein is CASSSTTVINQPQHF.

This clonotype was seen many times. This chain joins TRBV20-1 and TRBJ2-3, with 13 bases that match TRBD2. This CDR3 has 17 amino acids. V lost 0 bases to trimming and J lost 6 bases; unmatched junction nucleotides: 9. CDR1 DFQATT and CDR2 SNEGSKA come from the germline V gene (reference sequence). The CDR3 here is CSARDLITSGGADTQYF. CDR3 nucleotide sequence: TGCAGTGCTAGAGATCTGATAACTAGCGGGGGGGCCGATACGCAGTATTTT.

In this sample, this clonotype turned up many times. V usage is TRBV20-1 and J usage is TRBJ1-5; a possible D gene is TRBD1 (5 bases). This CDR3 is 15 amino acids long. Trimming took 3 bases from V and 6 from J, leaving 18 bases between them. Germline V gives CDR1 DFQATT, CDR2 SNEGSKA (reference sequence). DNA of the CDR3: TGCAGTGCTAGCGGTGGGGGGATGGGCCGTCAGCCCCAGCATTTT. Translation: CSASGGGMGRQPQHF.

The genes are TRBV5-4 and TRBJ2-3, with 10 nucleotides matching TRBD2. Germline lookup yields CDR1 SGHNT and CDR2 YYREEE (reference sequence). With V trimmed by 0 bases and J by 3 bases, 4 bases remained unmatched. This CDR3 region has 16 residues. This chain's CDR3 is CASSLGEAGGTDTQYF. CDR3 DNA: TGTGCCAGCAGCTTGGGTGAAGCGGGGGGGACAGATACGCAGTATTTT. The whole variable domain, filled in from reference TRBV5-4 and TRBJ2-3, reads ETGVTQSPTHLIKTRGQQVTLRCSSQSGHNTVSWYQQALGQGPQFIFQYYREEENGRGNFPPRFSGLQFPNYSSELNVNALELDDSALYLCASSLGEAGGTDTQYFGPGTRLTVL.

This clonotype came up many times. The rearrangement links TRBV10-2 to TRBJ2-4; a possible D gene is TRBD2 (6 bases). The CDR3 is 14 amino acids. With 5 bases removed from V and 0 bases from J, the gap between germline ends came to 8 bases. From germline, CDR1 is WSHSY and CDR2 SAAADI. CDR3 bases: TGCGCCAGCAGTCCGGAGGGAGCCAAAAACATTCAGTACTTC. Its translation is CASSPEGAKNIQYF.

Ten or more counts support this clonotype. The V and J genes are TRBV7-2 and TRBJ2-3; TRBD2 matches at 8 bases. This CDR3 is 17 amino acids long. V shed 5 bases and J 1 base; nucleotides not matched to a gene: 11. CDR1 is SGHTA, CDR2 FQGNSA, per germline. The CDR3 nucleotides are TGTGCCAGCAGCCCCATCCGGGGGGGGCGCGGCACAGATACGCAGTATTTT. Its protein product is CASSPIRGGRGTDTQYF.

This clonotype was recorded many times. This chain connects TRBV20-1 to TRBJ2-6, with 7 bases identical to TRBD1. The CDR3 sequence is 15 residues long. CDR1 is DFQATT, CDR2 SNEGSKA, per germline (reference sequence). The trim removed 3 bases at V and 2 bases at J, leaving 4 bases unmatched. CDR3: CSASRQGAGANVLTF. CDR3 nucleotides: TGCAGTGCTAGCAGACAGGGTGCTGGGGCCAACGTCCTGACTTTC.

This clonotype occurred many times. This chain joins TRBV7-9 and TRBJ2-1; tentative D call: TRBD2 (6 bases). Per the germline V gene, CDR1 is SEHNR and CDR2 is FQNEAQ (reference sequence). Trimming took off 5 bases at V and 8 bases at J, with 25 bases between the two ends. The CDR3 extends over 17 amino acids. CDR3 amino acids: CASSIPLVSAGGDEQFF. The CDR3 nucleotides read TGTGCCAGCAGCATCCCCCTTGTTTCCGCCGGCGGGGATGAGCAGTTCTTC.

The sample holds many counts of this clonotype. V and J are TRBV7-9 and TRBJ1-5, with D possibly being TRBD1 (6 bases). The V gene lost 3 bases and the J gene lost 3 bases, with 12 bases spanning the gap. The germline gives CDR1 SEHNR, CDR2 FQNEAQ (reference sequence). The CDR3 loop spans 15 amino acids. CDR3 residues: CASSFGQFPNQPQHF. As DNA, the CDR3 is TGTGCCAGCAGCTTCGGACAGTTTCCCAATCAGCCCCAGCATTTT. The complete variable domain, with remaining parts taken from reference TRBV7-9 and TRBJ1-5, reads DTGVSQNPRHKITKRGQNVTFRCDPISEHNRLYWYRQTLGQGPEFLTYFQNEAQLEKSRLLSDRFSAERPKGSFSTLEIQRTEQGDSAMYLCASSFGQFPNQPQHFGDGTRLSIL.

This clonotype was seen repeatedly, ten times or more. This rearrangement joins TRBV20-1 to TRBJ1-2, with D possibly TRBD1 on 5 matching bases. Germline loops: CDR1 DFQATT, CDR2 SNEGSKA (reference sequence). There are 12 residues in the CDR3. CDR3 bases: TGCAGCGGGGCTGGCGGTAACTATGGCTACACCTTC. As protein: CSGAGGNYGYTF.

For this clonotype: Being one base from a much bigger clone, this may be a read error. The chain has TRBV14 and TRBJ2-7, with D unclear. The CDR3 totals 17 residues. Germline V lookup: CDR1 SGHDN, CDR2 FVKESK. The CDR3 nucleotides are TGTGCCAGCAGCCAAGATTGTACGGCTGCCCTCTCCTACAAGCAGTACGTC. It yields the protein CASSQDCTAALSYKQYV.

The gene calls are TRBV27 and TRBJ2-5, with TRBD2 matching over 12 bases. CDR1 is MNHEY, CDR2 SMNVEV, per germline (reference sequence). After removal of 3 bases from V and 5 bases from J, the junction contained 16 bases not matched to a gene. There are 19 residues in the CDR3. CDR3 nucleotides: TGTGCCAGCAGTTTGATCGGTACGAGACTAGCGGGAGTGAGTGAGACCCAGTACTTC. Translation: CASSLIGTRLAGVSETQYF.

This clonotype was recorded at least ten times. The chain couples TRBV29-1 to TRBJ2-7, with D possibly TRBD1 on 6 matching bases. V dropped 6 bases and J dropped 6 bases, with 12 bases sitting between them. The CDR3 loop spans 11 amino acids. Germline CDR1 and CDR2: SQVTM and ANQGSEA. The CDR3 spells CSVALGAEQYF. The CDR3, as DNA: TGCAGCGTGGCCTTGGGGGCCGAGCAGTACTTC.

This clonotype appeared many times. The J gene is TRBJ2-3, the V gene TRBV7-2; D gene ambiguous. Germline-derived CDR1 and CDR2 are SGHTA and FQGNSA. The CDR3 extends over 13 amino acids. V lost 1 base to trimming and J lost 4 bases, with 6 bases between them. CDR3 region: CASSLVFADTQYF. The CDR3, as DNA: TGTGCCAGCAGCTTAGTTTTCGCAGATACGCAGTATTTT.

This clonotype was seen at least ten times. The V call is TRBV20-1, the J call TRBJ1-6, with D perhaps TRBD1 (5 bases). From germline, CDR1 is DFQATT and CDR2 SNEGSKA (reference sequence). CDR3 size: 13 residues. The V end lost 3 bases, the J end lost 10 bases, and 13 bases lay between the germline ends. CDR3 region: CSASGRERSPLHF. The CDR3 coding sequence is TGCAGTGCTAGTGGCAGGGAGCGGTCACCCCTCCACTTT.

This clonotype was recorded at least ten times. The V call is TRBV29-1, the J call TRBJ2-7, with D unclear. V gave up 7 bases and J gave up 1 base, with 8 bases separating them. Germline loops: CDR1 SQVTM, CDR2 ANQGSEA. CDR3 length: 11 amino acids. The CDR3, as DNA: TGCAGCGCCTTCGGTTCCTACGAGCAGTACTTC. It encodes CSAFGSYEQYF.